The sequence of this TCR beta chain was determined in a study of early T cells in non-severe SARS-CoV-2 infection. At the level of the study: Sequencing of unsorted whole blood was done on bulk RNA, leaving chains unpaired. Study-level points and caveats: Matching results from VDJdb favored anti-spike CD8 responses, leaving private and CD4 specificities undetected.

From germline, CDR1 is MNHNS and CDR2 SASEGT. Trimming removed 8 bases from V and 8 bases from J; junction bases left unmatched: 10. This CDR3 spans 14 amino acids. cDNA molecules, individually, were tagged with unique molecular identifiers. One entry per CDR3 protein results from TCRdb running MiXCR on the 5' RACE reads. The sample lists some 110,000 distinct CDR3 sequences, around 14% occurring once. Comment on this clonotype: As yet, its antigen is unknown.

The receptor was derived from an adult who was a healthcare worker with PCR-confirmed SARS-CoV-2 infection or an uninfected control (not recorded which). This chain uses TRBV6-1 with TRBJ2-1; TRBD1 aligns across 9 bases. The sample consisted of whole blood. The CDR3 DNA reads as TGTGCCAGCTTTACCCCGGGACAGGGCTATGAGCAGTTCTTC. Encoded protein: CASFTPGQGYEQFF.